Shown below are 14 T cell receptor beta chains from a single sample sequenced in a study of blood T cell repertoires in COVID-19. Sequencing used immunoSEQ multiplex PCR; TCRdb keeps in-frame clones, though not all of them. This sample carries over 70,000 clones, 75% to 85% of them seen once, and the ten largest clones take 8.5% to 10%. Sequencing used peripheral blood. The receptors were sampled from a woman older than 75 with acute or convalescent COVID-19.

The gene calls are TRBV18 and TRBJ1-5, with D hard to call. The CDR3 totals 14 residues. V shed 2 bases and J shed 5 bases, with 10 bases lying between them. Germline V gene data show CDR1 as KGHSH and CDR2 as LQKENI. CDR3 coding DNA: TGTGCCAGCTCACCAGGAGGTGGGGATCAGCCCCAGCATTTT. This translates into CASSPGGGDQPQHF.

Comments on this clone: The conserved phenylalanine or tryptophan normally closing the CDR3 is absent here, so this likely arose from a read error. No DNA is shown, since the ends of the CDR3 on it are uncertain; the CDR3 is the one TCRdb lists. The CDR3 region is CASGLWVGEPP. The chain links TRBV12-5 to TRBJ1-2. Germline V lookup: CDR1 LGHNT, CDR2 FRNRAP. The CDR3 is 11 residues long, counting both termini.

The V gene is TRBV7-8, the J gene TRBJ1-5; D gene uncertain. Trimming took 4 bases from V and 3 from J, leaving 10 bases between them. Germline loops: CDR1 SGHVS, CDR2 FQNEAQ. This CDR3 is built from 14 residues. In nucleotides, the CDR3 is TGTGCCAGCAGCTCCCGGGAGATCAATCAGCCCCAGCATTTT. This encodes CASSSREINQPQHF.

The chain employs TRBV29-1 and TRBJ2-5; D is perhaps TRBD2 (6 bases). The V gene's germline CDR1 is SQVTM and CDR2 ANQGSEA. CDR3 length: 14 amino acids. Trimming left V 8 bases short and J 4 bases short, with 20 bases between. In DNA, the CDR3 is TGCAGCATTCCAGTGGCCCCCGGGGGAGAGACCCAGTACTTC. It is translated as CSIPVAPGGETQYF.

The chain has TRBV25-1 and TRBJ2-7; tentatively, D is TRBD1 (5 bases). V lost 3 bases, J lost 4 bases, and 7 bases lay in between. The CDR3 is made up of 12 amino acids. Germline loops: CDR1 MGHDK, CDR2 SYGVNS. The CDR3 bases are TGTGCCAGCAGTGACAGGGATTACGAGCAGTACTTC. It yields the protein CASSDRDYEQYF.

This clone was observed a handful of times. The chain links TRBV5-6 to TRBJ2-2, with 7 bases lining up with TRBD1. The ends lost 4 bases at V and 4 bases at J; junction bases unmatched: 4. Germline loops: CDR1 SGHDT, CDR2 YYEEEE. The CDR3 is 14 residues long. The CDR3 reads CASSIQGFTGELFF. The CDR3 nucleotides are TGTGCCAGCAGCATACAGGGGTTCACCGGGGAGCTGTTTTTT.

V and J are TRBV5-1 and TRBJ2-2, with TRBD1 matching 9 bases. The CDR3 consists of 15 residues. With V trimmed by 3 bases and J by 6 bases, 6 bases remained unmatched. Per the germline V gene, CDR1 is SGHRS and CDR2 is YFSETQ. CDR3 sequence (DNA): TGCGCCAGCAGCTCGCCGGGACAGGGAGCCGGGGAGCTGTTTTTT. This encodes CASSSPGQGAGELFF.

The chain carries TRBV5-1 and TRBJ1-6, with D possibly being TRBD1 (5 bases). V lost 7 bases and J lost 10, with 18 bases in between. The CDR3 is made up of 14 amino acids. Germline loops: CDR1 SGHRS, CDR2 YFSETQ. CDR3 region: CASRRGDGNSPLHF. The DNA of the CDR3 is TGCGCCAGCCGTCGGGGGGACGGTAACTCACCCCTCCACTTT.

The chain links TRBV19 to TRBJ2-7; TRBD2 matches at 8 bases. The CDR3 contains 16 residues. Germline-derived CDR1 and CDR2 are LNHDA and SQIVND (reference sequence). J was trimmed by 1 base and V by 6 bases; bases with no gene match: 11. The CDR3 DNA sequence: TGTGCCAGTAGCCCCGGGCTTCGGGAGGGATCCTACGAGCAGTACTTC. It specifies CASSPGLREGSYEQYF.

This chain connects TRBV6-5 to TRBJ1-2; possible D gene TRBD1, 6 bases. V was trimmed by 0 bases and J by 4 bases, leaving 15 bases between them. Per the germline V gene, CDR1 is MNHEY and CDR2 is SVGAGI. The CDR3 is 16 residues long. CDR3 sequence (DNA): TGTGCCAGCAGTTACTCGAGTCAGGGGAACCTCTATGGCTACACCTTC. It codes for CASSYSSQGNLYGYTF.

CDR3 region: CASSQDGAVSNYGYTF. In nucleotides, the CDR3 is TGCGCCAGCAGCCAAGATGGGGCAGTATCTAACTATGGCTACACCTTC. The chain couples TRBV4-3 to TRBJ1-2; D is perhaps TRBD1 (5 bases). CDR1 LGHNA and CDR2 YSLEER come from the germline V gene. Trimming took 0 bases from V and 0 from J, leaving 11 bases between them. This CDR3 has 16 residues.

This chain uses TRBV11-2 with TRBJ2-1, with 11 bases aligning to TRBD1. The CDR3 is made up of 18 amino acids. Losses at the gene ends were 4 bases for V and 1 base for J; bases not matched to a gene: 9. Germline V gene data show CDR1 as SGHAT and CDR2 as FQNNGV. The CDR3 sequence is CASSSSGTGGISYNEQFF. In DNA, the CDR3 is TGTGCCAGCAGCTCCTCCGGGACAGGGGGTATATCCTACAATGAGCAGTTCTTC.

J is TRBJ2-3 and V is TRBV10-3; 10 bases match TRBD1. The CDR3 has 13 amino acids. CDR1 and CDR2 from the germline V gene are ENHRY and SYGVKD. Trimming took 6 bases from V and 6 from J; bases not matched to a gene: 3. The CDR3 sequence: CAISRTGGDTQYF. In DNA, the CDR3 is TGTGCCATCAGCAGGACAGGGGGGGATACGCAGTATTTT.

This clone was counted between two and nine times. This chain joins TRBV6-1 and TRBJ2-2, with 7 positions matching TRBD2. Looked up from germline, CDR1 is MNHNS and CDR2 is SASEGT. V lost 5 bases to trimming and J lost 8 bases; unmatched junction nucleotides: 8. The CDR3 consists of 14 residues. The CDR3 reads CASSSDGGIGELFF. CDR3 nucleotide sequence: TGTGCCAGCAGTTCAGACGGGGGGATTGGGGAGCTGTTTTTT.